A single sample gave rise to the 29 T cell receptor beta chains below, sequenced in a study of immune cell composition in non-small cell lung cancer. Normal lung was sampled as far from the tumour as possible, at least 3 cm. Only in-frame clones appear in the TCRdb table, and some are missing; sequencing was by immunoSEQ multiplex PCR. The sample has about 3,400 clones; roughly 84% are singletons. Sequenced input: non-adjacent lung tissue. These receptors came from a human donor with non-small cell lung cancer.

This clone was detected once. The chain combines TRBV10-3 with TRBJ1-2; D gene unclear. The CDR3 is 14 amino acids. Germline V gene data show CDR1 as ENHRY and CDR2 as SYGVKD. Trimming took off 0 bases at V and 3 bases at J, with 8 bases between the two ends. The CDR3 nucleotides are TGTGCCATCAGTGAGTCTGCCGGTGACTATGGCTACACCTTC. The encoded protein is CAISESAGDYGYTF.

The chain combines TRBV13 with TRBJ2-7, with D unresolved. Germline CDR1 reads PRHDT; CDR2 reads FYEKMQ (reference sequence). The CDR3 is 12 amino acids. V lost 0 bases and J lost 2, with 2 bases in between. CDR3 region: CASSLGAYEQYF. CDR3 in DNA: TGTGCCAGCAGCTTAGGCGCCTACGAGCAGTACTTC.

This chain links TRBV11-2 with TRBJ2-1, with TRBD1 matching 7 bases. The CDR3 is made up of 17 amino acids. CDR1 is SGHAT, CDR2 FQNNGV, per germline. Losses at the gene ends were 5 bases for V and 0 bases for J; bases not matched to a gene: 10. CDR3 amino acids: CASSRVGQVSSYNEQFF. Written as DNA, the CDR3 is TGTGCCAGCAGCCGAGTCGGACAGGTAAGCTCCTACAATGAGCAGTTCTTC.

The chain couples TRBV5-1 to TRBJ1-2; TRBD1 agrees at 8 bases. The germline V gene has CDR1 SGHRS and CDR2 YFSETQ. The CDR3 is 14 amino acids. The V and J ends lost 3 bases and 4 bases, in that order; junction bases with no gene match: 5. Here the CDR3 DNA reads TGCGCCAGCAGCTCGGGACAGGATCCCTATGGCTACACCTTC. The encoded protein is CASSSGQDPYGYTF.

This chain uses TRBV28 with TRBJ1-2; 8 nucleotides align to TRBD1. Per germline, CDR1 MDHEN and CDR2 SYDVKM. This CDR3 comprises 14 residues. Losses at the gene ends were 3 bases for V and 9 bases for J; bases not matched to a gene: 9. CDR3 in DNA: TGTGCCAGCAGTTTTCCGCAGGGGGCGAGTAGCTACACCTTC. It translates to CASSFPQGASSYTF.

The J gene is TRBJ2-1, the V gene TRBV4-1; 12 bases agree with TRBD2. This CDR3 region has 19 residues. J lost 5 bases, V lost 1 base, and 12 bases had no gene match. The germline gives CDR1 MGHRA, CDR2 YSYEKL. The CDR3 sequence is CASSQVGSGGLAGNNEQFF. The CDR3 DNA reads TGCGCCAGCAGCCAAGTAGGTTCGGGTGGACTAGCGGGAAACAATGAGCAGTTCTTC.

The rearrangement links TRBV2 to TRBJ1-3, with no clear D. The CDR3 loop spans 12 amino acids. Germline assignment: CDR1 SNHLY and CDR2 FYNNEI. The V end was cut by 7 bases, the J end by 4 bases, with 8 bases between. The CDR3 loop reads CASMGAGNTIYF. The DNA for the CDR3 is TGTGCCAGCATGGGCGCAGGAAACACCATATATTTT.

The rearrangement joins TRBV6-5 to TRBJ2-1; 14 bases match TRBD2. This CDR3 has 12 residues. Germline CDR1 reads MNHEY; CDR2 reads SVGAGI. V shed 2 bases and J 16 bases; nucleotides not matched to a gene: 1. CDR3 protein: CASSYGTSGSFF. DNA of the CDR3: TGTGCCAGCAGTTACGGGACTAGCGGGAGTTTCTTC.

The chain has TRBV11-2 and TRBJ1-4; D ambiguous. Germline CDR1 SGHAT, CDR2 FQNNGV. This CDR3 is 13 amino acids long. The V and J ends lost 1 base and 6 bases respectively, with 6 bases between them. The CDR3 is CASSLGGYEKLFF. The CDR3 nucleotides read TGTGCCAGCAGCTTAGGCGGATATGAAAAACTGTTTTTT.

The rearrangement uses TRBV30 and TRBJ1-4; 9 positions agree with TRBD1. Germline V gene data show CDR1 as GTSNPN and CDR2 as SVGIG (reference sequence). V was pared by 4 bases and J by 7 bases, with 13 bases of the junction left unmatched. The CDR3 is made up of 16 amino acids. The CDR3 loop is CAWKPGQGSPREKLFF. The CDR3 nucleotides are TGTGCCTGGAAACCGGGACAGGGTAGTCCGCGTGAAAAACTGTTTTTT.

V and J are TRBV29-1 and TRBJ2-2; 8 positions match TRBD1. Germline V CDR1 and CDR2: SQVTM, ANQGSEA. Trimming cost V 3 bases and J 5 bases; bases outside gene matches: 5. The CDR3 length is 14 residues. CDR3 coding DNA: TGCAGCGTTGATCAGGGGGCGAGAACCGGGGAGCTGTTTTTT. This gives the protein CSVDQGARTGELFF.

The J gene is TRBJ2-7, the V gene TRBV7-9; tentative D call: TRBD2 (6 bases). The CDR3 consists of 16 residues. V was clipped by 7 bases and J by 2 bases, with 21 bases between them. The germline gives CDR1 SEHNR, CDR2 FQNEAQ (reference sequence). The CDR3 is CASTPSGTGNPYEQYF. Written as DNA, the CDR3 is TGTGCCAGCACCCCCTCCGGGACTGGGAACCCCTACGAGCAGTACTTC.

This chain links TRBV7-3 with TRBJ2-5; 7 bases agree with TRBD2. Trimming removed 4 bases from V and 5 bases from J; junction bases left unmatched: 13. The CDR3 is 16 amino acids. Germline V lookup: CDR1 SGHTA, CDR2 FQGTGA. In nucleotides, the CDR3 is TGTGCCAGCAGCTCCCGCGGGGGACCAGGTCGGGAGACCCAGTACTTC. Translation: CASSSRGGPGRETQYF. Using reference TRBV7-3 and TRBJ2-5 for the parts outside the CDR3, the full variable domain is GAGVSQTPSNKVTEKGKYVELRCDPISGHTALYWYRQSLGQGPEFLIYFQGTGAADDSGLPNDRFFAVRPEGSVSTLKIQRTERGDSAVYLCASSSRGGPGRETQYFGPGTRLLVL.

This clone was counted between two and nine times. The chain employs TRBV7-3 and TRBJ2-2, with 8 bases fitting TRBD2. The V gene end was trimmed by 2 bases and the J gene end by 7 bases; junction bases not matched to a gene: 6. This CDR3 has 15 amino acids. Germline lookup yields CDR1 SGHTA and CDR2 FQGTGA. The CDR3 sequence is CASSLFGSGGGELFF. DNA of the CDR3: TGTGCCAGCAGCTTATTCGGGAGCGGGGGCGGGGAGCTGTTTTTT.

The rearrangement joins TRBV5-4 to TRBJ1-4; D perhaps matches TRBD1 (6 bases). Germline V gene lookup returns CDR1 SGHNT and CDR2 YYREEE (reference sequence). The V end lost 3 bases, the J end lost 7 bases, and 13 bases lay between the germline ends. CDR3 size: 14 residues. CDR3 residues: CASSSGQSSEKLFF. The DNA of the CDR3 is TGTGCCAGCAGCTCTGGACAGAGCAGTGAAAAACTGTTTTTT.

The chain employs TRBV7-9 and TRBJ2-3; tentative D call: TRBD1 (5 bases). The CDR3 has 15 amino acids. V was pared by 1 base and J by 0 bases, with 8 bases between. CDR1 is SEHNR, CDR2 FQNEAQ, per germline (reference sequence). CDR3: CASSLVDRSTDTQYF. The DNA of the CDR3 is TGTGCCAGCAGCTTAGTCGACAGAAGCACAGATACGCAGTATTTT.

The chain links TRBV9 to TRBJ1-3; D possibly corresponds to TRBD1 (6 bases). The ends were cut back, 4 bases at V and 0 bases at J, with 14 bases in the middle. The CDR3 runs 16 residues. Germline assignment: CDR1 SGDLS and CDR2 YYNGEE. CDR3 in amino acids: CASSLLQGFSGNTIYF. For the CDR3, the DNA is TGTGCCAGCAGCCTTTTACAGGGATTCTCTGGAAACACCATATATTTT.

The gene calls are TRBV2 and TRBJ2-5, with 7 bases fitting TRBD1. The junction had 10 bases not matched to a gene; V was cut back by 6 bases and J by 3 bases. The CDR3 consists of 15 residues. The germline V gene encodes CDR1 SNHLY and CDR2 FYNNEI. CDR3 amino acids: CASSQQGRGEETQYF. In nucleotides, the CDR3 is TGTGCCAGCAGCCAACAGGGGCGCGGAGAAGAGACCCAGTACTTC. Full variable domain (outside the CDR3, taken from reference TRBV2 and TRBJ2-5): EPEVTQTPSHQVTQMGQEVILRCVPISNHLYFYWYRQILGQKVEFLVSFYNNEISEKSEIFDDQFSVERPDGSNFTLKIRSTKLEDSAMYFCASSQQGRGEETQYFGPGTRLLVL.

The chain joins TRBV2 to TRBJ1-5, with 8 nucleotides matching TRBD1. Germline values: CDR1 SNHLY, CDR2 FYNNEI. V shed 6 bases and J 4 bases; nucleotides not matched to a gene: 11. The CDR3 runs 16 residues. CDR3 amino acids: CASSTSRGLGNQPQHF. The CDR3 DNA reads as TGTGCCAGCAGCACATCCAGGGGGCTAGGGAATCAGCCCCAGCATTTT.

J is TRBJ1-5 and V is TRBV6-5; the match to TRBD1 covers 8 bases. Germline values: CDR1 MNHEY, CDR2 SVGAGI. V lost 7 bases to trimming and J lost 2 bases; unmatched junction nucleotides: 7. The length of the CDR3 is 15 residues. CDR3: CASKWTGIGNQPQHF. DNA of the CDR3: TGTGCCAGCAAGTGGACAGGGATTGGCAATCAGCCCCAGCATTTT.

V usage is TRBV28 and J usage is TRBJ2-5; D uncertain. The ends were cut back, 8 bases at V and 1 base at J, with 5 bases in the middle. The CDR3 has 11 residues. Germline V gene lookup returns CDR1 MDHEN and CDR2 SYDVKM. In nucleotides, the CDR3 is TGTGCCAGCGAGGCCCAAGAGACCCAGTACTTC. Its translation: CASEAQETQYF.

J is TRBJ2-1 and V is TRBV7-9; 12 bases are shared with TRBD2. The CDR3 runs to 16 residues. Trimming at V came to 5 bases and at J to 4 bases, leaving 6 bases not matched to a gene. Germline V CDR1 and CDR2: SEHNR, FQNEAQ (reference sequence). The CDR3 loop reads CASSPTSGSQYNEQFF. CDR3 nucleotides: TGTGCCAGCAGCCCGACTAGCGGGAGTCAATACAATGAGCAGTTCTTC.

This chain uses TRBV14 with TRBJ1-1; TRBD1 might be the D (6 bases). Germline V gene sequence: CDR1 SGHDN, CDR2 FVKESK. Trimming left V 3 bases short and J 5 bases short, with 16 bases between. The CDR3 has 15 residues. Written as DNA, the CDR3 is TGTGCCAGCAGCCAGAGAGACAGGCTCGGAACTGAAGCTTTCTTT. Its translation is CASSQRDRLGTEAFF.

Only one count was recorded for this clone. V is TRBV13 and J is TRBJ1-2, with D possibly TRBD1 on 5 matching bases. The length of the CDR3 is 14 residues. Deletions cut 4 bases from V and 1 base from J, with 10 bases between. The germline V gene encodes CDR1 PRHDT and CDR2 FYEKMQ (reference sequence). The CDR3 DNA follows: TGTGCCAGCAGCTCAGACAGCTATAACTATGGCTACACCTTC. Translation: CASSSDSYNYGYTF.

This sequence joins TRBV10-3 and TRBJ2-3; D is perhaps TRBD1 (5 bases). In germline, CDR1 is ENHRY, CDR2 SYGVKD. The CDR3 runs to 15 residues. V gave up 2 bases and J gave up 2 bases, with 11 bases separating them. The CDR3 region is CAISEGANPTDTQYF. CDR3 nucleotides: TGTGCCATCAGTGAGGGGGCTAATCCCACAGATACGCAGTATTTT.

This chain's CDR3 is CASTLTGGYTEAFF. The CDR3 DNA reads as TGTGCCAGTACCCTGACAGGGGGCTACACTGAAGCTTTCTTT. The chain uses TRBV19 and TRBJ1-1, with 10 bases that match TRBD1. Germline V gene sequence: CDR1 LNHDA, CDR2 SQIVND (reference sequence). CDR3 length: 14 residues. With V trimmed by 7 bases and J by 3 bases, 5 bases remained unmatched. The whole variable domain, remainder taken from reference TRBV19 and TRBJ1-1, is DGGITQSPKYLFRKEGQNVTLSCEQNLNHDAMYWYRQDPGQGLRLIYYSQIVNDFQKGDIAEGYSVSREKKESFPLTVTSAQKNPTAFYLCASTLTGGYTEAFFGQGTRLTVV.

V is TRBV7-6 and J is TRBJ2-2; 8 nucleotides match TRBD2. Germline assignment: CDR1 SGHVS and CDR2 FNYEAQ. This CDR3 is 15 amino acids long. Losses at the gene ends were 3 bases for V and 6 bases for J; bases not matched to a gene: 6. CDR3 protein: CASSLRAGDPGELFF. DNA for the CDR3: TGTGCCAGCAGCTTGAGAGCGGGAGACCCCGGGGAGCTGTTTTTT. The whole variable domain, filled in from reference TRBV7-6 and TRBJ2-2, reads GAGVSQSPRYKVTKRGQDVALRCDPISGHVSLYWYRQALGQGPEFLTYFNYEAQQDKSGLPNDRFSAERPEGSISTLTIQRTEQRDSAMYRCASSLRAGDPGELFFGEGSRLTVL.

The V gene is TRBV6-5, the J gene TRBJ1-2; D gene ambiguous. V was trimmed by 7 bases and J by 2 bases, leaving 14 bases between them. The CDR3 sequence is 14 residues long. The V gene's germline CDR1 is MNHEY and CDR2 SVGAGI. This chain's CDR3 is CASTSAAGNYGYTF. The CDR3 DNA reads TGTGCCAGCACCAGTGCGGCGGGAAACTATGGCTACACCTTC.

This clone was detected once. The V gene is TRBV19, the J gene TRBJ2-7; D may be TRBD1 (5 bases). The CDR3 extends over 13 amino acids. CDR1 LNHDA and CDR2 SQIVND come from the germline V gene (reference sequence). V was trimmed by 5 bases and J by 7 bases, leaving 15 bases between them. For the CDR3, the DNA is TGTGCCAGTAGTCCTCGTGCAGCAGGGGAGCAGTACTTC. It encodes CASSPRAAGEQYF.